This entry is about one TCR beta chain. Antigen: not known. Using CD45RO/CCR7/CD25/CD127/CD95/CD27, CD4+ naive, central memory, regulatory and stem cell-like memory cells were sorted. Investigators reverse transcribed all isolated RNA, so they sequenced expressed TCRB transcripts. Data came from immunoSEQ multiplex PCR; TCRdb stores just in-frame clones and leaves some out. The table records about 230,000 clones, 16% of them present only once. This specimen belongs to a study of beta chain features in type 1 diabetes. About the research overall: Age and gender were similar between patients and healthy donors, as were cell yields.

Deletions cut 2 bases from V and 2 bases from J, with 9 bases between. CDR1 SGHTA and CDR2 FQGNSA come from the germline V gene. This CDR3 region has 14 residues. The study's findings and limits: Type 1 diabetes patients showed a moderate but significant shortening of TCRB CDR3s in all four CD4+ subsets. For TCRB rearrangement, an influence of HLA type remained unresolved here. Lower insertion and higher deletion counts appeared at VDJ junctions in type 1 diabetes patients.

This TCR derives from a man aged 25-45 years with type 1 diabetes. The genes are TRBV7-2 and TRBJ2-5; D unresolved. Source material: naive CD4+ T cells from blood. The CDR3 DNA reads as TGTGCCAGCAGCTTAAACTTGGGTCAAGAGACCCAGTACTTC. Residues: CASSLNLGQETQYF.